The rows below give T cell receptor beta chains drawn from one sample of a study of early T cells in non-severe SARS-CoV-2 infection. TCRdb reprocessed the 5' RACE reads with MiXCR, giving one entry per CDR3 protein. The sample holds tens of thousands of distinct CDR3 sequences; 9% to 10% are singletons and the top ten take about 16%. The source was whole blood, collected at baseline. The receptors here all came from an adult who was a healthcare worker with PCR-confirmed SARS-CoV-2 infection or an uninfected control (not recorded which). CDR3s include the opening cysteine and the closing phenylalanine or tryptophan. The order of the fields is D gene, clone size, V gene, J gene, CDR3 DNA, CDR3 protein. A D gene is named only where the DNA matches it firmly. Part of the rows lack a size; the others show once, few, many or a class for expanded clones.

D: TRBD2; size: NA; V: TRBV20-1; J: TRBJ2-3; DNA: TGCAGTGCTGGATTAGCGGGAGCCGGACGCACAGATACGCAGTATTTT; CDR3: CSAGLAGAGRTDTQYF
D: NA; size: NA; V: TRBV12-3/TRBV12-4; J: TRBJ2-3; DNA: TGTGCCAGCAACCCATTAGGGCTAAGCACAGATACGCAGTATTTT; CDR3: CASNPLGLSTDTQYF
D: NA; size: NA; V: TRBV9; J: TRBJ2-1; DNA: TGTGCCAGCAGCGTAGAGCCGAGCTTCTACAATGAGCAGTTCTTC; CDR3: CASSVEPSFYNEQFF
D: TRBD1; size: few; V: TRBV6-1; J: TRBJ2-3; DNA: TGTGCCAGCAGTGTGAAGACAGGGGATAGCACAGATACGCAGTATTTT; CDR3: CASSVKTGDSTDTQYF
D: NA; size: NA; V: TRBV14; J: TRBJ2-1; DNA: TGTGCCAGCAGCCTGCTAGCATACGATGAGCAGTTCTTC; CDR3: CASSLLAYDEQFF
D: TRBD2; size: many; V: TRBV20-1; J: TRBJ2-3; DNA: TGCAGTGCTAGACCAACTAGCGGGAGAGGGGGCACAGATACGCAGTATTTT; CDR3: CSARPTSGRGGTDTQYF
D: NA; size: few; V: TRBV11-2; J: TRBJ2-1; DNA: TGTGCCAGCAGCTTAGGAATAGGGGGAGGGAACAATGAGCAGTTCTTC; CDR3: CASSLGIGGGNNEQFF
D: TRBD2; size: many; V: TRBV5-1; J: TRBJ2-3; DNA: TGCGCCAGCAGCTTAGGACTAGCGGGAGCGACAGATACGCAGTATTTT; CDR3: CASSLGLAGATDTQYF
D: TRBD2; size: many; V: TRBV7-8; J: TRBJ2-3; DNA: TGTGCCAGCAGCGTAAGGGGCGGACTAGCGTCAGATACGCAGTATTTT; CDR3: CASSVRGGLASDTQYF
D: NA; size: NA; V: TRBV7-2; J: TRBJ1-5; DNA: TGTGCCAGCAGCTCCAGGGGTAACAATCAGCCCCAGCATTTT; CDR3: CASSSRGNNQPQHF
D: TRBD1; size: NA; V: TRBV6-8; J: TRBJ1-1; DNA: TGTGCCAGCAGTACGGGACAGGAGAACACTGAAGCTTTCTTT; CDR3: CASSTGQENTEAFF
D: NA; size: NA; V: TRBV4-3; J: TRBJ2-7; DNA: TGCGCCAGCAGCCTCAACAGGGGAGGCTTCTACGAGCAGTACTTC; CDR3: CASSLNRGGFYEQYF
D: NA; size: few; V: TRBV6-1; J: TRBJ1-3; DNA: TGTGCCAGCAGAGCGAACGCCGGCAGGGGAAACACCATATATTTT; CDR3: CASRANAGRGNTIYF
D: NA; size: NA; V: TRBV7-3; J: TRBJ1-2; DNA: TGTGCCAGCAGCCCGGGGACACCCGGCTATGGCTACACCTTC; CDR3: CASSPGTPGYGYTF
D: TRBD2; size: NA; V: TRBV20-1; J: TRBJ2-3; DNA: TGCAGTGCTAGCGGCGAAGGGACTAGCGGTAGCACAGATACGCAGTATTTT; CDR3: CSASGEGTSGSTDTQYF
D: NA; size: few; V: TRBV12-3/TRBV12-4; J: TRBJ2-1; DNA: TGTGCCAGCAGTTTATTGGGCAATGAGCAGTTCTTC; CDR3: CASSLLGNEQFF
D: NA; size: many; V: TRBV28; J: TRBJ2-1; DNA: TGTGCCAGCAGTTTGGGGTGGTGGCAGTTCTTC; CDR3: CASSLGWWQFF
D: TRBD2; size: NA; V: TRBV6-2/TRBV6-3; J: TRBJ2-3; DNA: TGTGCCAGCAGCCTAGCGGGAGGGCTCAGCACAGATACGCAGTATTTT; CDR3: CASSLAGGLSTDTQYF
D: NA; size: few; V: TRBV29-1; J: TRBJ1-1; DNA: TGCAGCGCCTCGGACCCGGCCGACACTGAAGCTTTCTTT; CDR3: CSASDPADTEAFF
D: TRBD1; size: NA; V: TRBV7-2; J: TRBJ1-2; DNA: TGTGCCAGCAGCCCTCCTATCCCCGCAGGGGGCCTTTCTAACTATGGCTACACCTTC; CDR3: CASSPPIPAGGLSNYGYTF
D: NA; size: many; V: TRBV7-9; J: TRBJ2-2; DNA: TGTGCCAGCAGCTTTGCGACAGCGAACACCGGGGAGCTGTTTTTT; CDR3: CASSFATANTGELFF
D: TRBD1; size: NA; V: TRBV6-6; J: TRBJ1-2; DNA: TGTGCCAGCAGTAAACAGGGGGACTATGGCTACACCTTC; CDR3: CASSKQGDYGYTF
D: TRBD1; size: many; V: TRBV14; J: TRBJ2-7; DNA: TGTGCCAGCAGCCAACGGACAGGGGGTAGCGAGCAGTACTTC; CDR3: CASSQRTGGSEQYF
D: NA; size: many; V: TRBV7-3; J: TRBJ2-1; DNA: TGTGCCAGCAGCCTGACTGGGAGCTCCTACAATGAGCAGTTCTTC; CDR3: CASSLTGSSYNEQFF
D: TRBD2; size: NA; V: TRBV28; J: TRBJ2-2; DNA: TGTGCCAGCAGCGGGACTAGCGGGAGGAGATGGGACACCGGGGAGCTGTTTTTT; CDR3: CASSGTSGRRWDTGELFF
D: TRBD2; size: NA; V: TRBV6-2/TRBV6-3; J: TRBJ2-1; DNA: TGTGCCAGCAGTCCGAGGACTAGCGGGACATCATACAATGAGCAGTTCTTC; CDR3: CASSPRTSGTSYNEQFF
D: TRBD1; size: NA; V: TRBV5-1; J: TRBJ2-4; DNA: TGCGCCAGCAGCGGACGACAGGGGGCGAGAAACATTCAGTACTTC; CDR3: CASSGRQGARNIQYF
D: NA; size: many; V: TRBV4-2; J: TRBJ1-3; DNA: TGTGCCAGCAGCCAAGATCCGGGGTCCGGAAACACCATATATTTT; CDR3: CASSQDPGSGNTIYF
D: TRBD2; size: NA; V: TRBV28; J: TRBJ2-7; DNA: TGTGCCAGCAGTTTACCGGGAGGGTACTACGAGCAGTACTTC; CDR3: CASSLPGGYYEQYF
D: NA; size: NA; V: TRBV4-3; J: TRBJ2-1; DNA: TGCGCCAGCAGCCAAGTGTTCAGGGACTACAATGAGCAGTTCTTC; CDR3: CASSQVFRDYNEQFF
D: NA; size: few; V: TRBV6-6; J: TRBJ2-1; DNA: TGTGCCAGCAGCCTTAAGGGAAATGAGCAGTTCTTC; CDR3: CASSLKGNEQFF
D: TRBD2; size: few; V: TRBV11-2; J: TRBJ2-5; DNA: TGTGCCAGCAGCCCCTCGATGGGGGGAGGGCCCCAGACCCAGTACTTC; CDR3: CASSPSMGGGPQTQYF
D: NA; size: many; V: TRBV4-3; J: TRBJ2-7; DNA: TGCGCCAGCAGCCAGGATAACCCAGGGAGCTCCTACGAGCAGTACTTC; CDR3: CASSQDNPGSSYEQYF
D: NA; size: NA; V: TRBV4-2; J: TRBJ2-1; DNA: TGTGCCAGCAGCCAAGAGGGGGCGGGAACCCACAATGAGCAGTTCTTC; CDR3: CASSQEGAGTHNEQFF
D: NA; size: few; V: TRBV12-3/TRBV12-4; J: TRBJ2-7; DNA: TGTGCCAGCAGTTTACAGCCCGATCGGTACGAGCAGTACTTC; CDR3: CASSLQPDRYEQYF
D: NA; size: many; V: TRBV11-3; J: TRBJ2-7; DNA: TGTGCCAGCAGCCGGAGGTTAGACAGAGTAACCCTCTACGAGCAGTACTTC; CDR3: CASSRRLDRVTLYEQYF
D: NA; size: few; V: TRBV12-3/TRBV12-4; J: TRBJ2-1; DNA: TGTGCCAGCAGTCTGACTAGAGACAATGAGCAGTTCTTC; CDR3: CASSLTRDNEQFF
D: NA; size: many; V: TRBV30; J: TRBJ1-3; DNA: TGTGCCTTTGAAAGCGGACAGCTAAACACCATATATTTT; CDR3: CAFESGQLNTIYF
D: NA; size: NA; V: TRBV15; J: TRBJ2-1; DNA: TGTGCCACCAGCAGAGATCTGGGGGACGGTGAGCAGTTCTTC; CDR3: CATSRDLGDGEQFF
D: NA; size: many; V: TRBV5-6; J: TRBJ2-3; DNA: TGTGCCAGCAGCTTTTGGGGGAGGACAGATACGCAGTATTTT; CDR3: CASSFWGRTDTQYF
D: NA; size: many; V: TRBV7-2; J: TRBJ2-1; DNA: TGTGCCAGCAGCCAAGACGATGCGCGGCCGGGGCAGTTCTTC; CDR3: CASSQDDARPGQFF
D: NA; size: NA; V: TRBV28; J: TRBJ2-7; DNA: TGTGCCAGCAGCCCCCGGGGACTCCACTACGAGCAGTACTTC; CDR3: CASSPRGLHYEQYF
D: NA; size: many; V: TRBV28; J: TRBJ2-7; DNA: TGTGCCAGCAGAACCAGGACAGGGAGGGCCTACGAGCAGTACTTC; CDR3: CASRTRTGRAYEQYF
D: NA; size: NA; V: TRBV29-1; J: TRBJ1-1; DNA: TGCAGCGTTGAATGGCAGATAGACACTGAAGCTTTCTTT; CDR3: CSVEWQIDTEAFF
D: TRBD2; size: NA; V: TRBV9; J: TRBJ2-5; DNA: TGTGCCAGCAGCGTCCTACTAGCGGGAGGGCCAGAGACCCAGTACTTC; CDR3: CASSVLLAGGPETQYF
D: NA; size: few; V: TRBV28; J: TRBJ1-5; DNA: TGTGCCAGCAGCCCGGGACGGAGAATTAAGCCCCAGCATTTT; CDR3: CASSPGRRIKPQHF
D: TRBD1; size: many; V: TRBV4-2; J: TRBJ2-7; DNA: TGTGCCAGCAGCCAAGAGGGGGACAGCTCCTACGAGCAGTACTTC; CDR3: CASSQEGDSSYEQYF
D: NA; size: few; V: TRBV29-1; J: TRBJ2-1; DNA: TGCAGCGTTTCCGGACTGAAATACAATGAGCAGTTCTTC; CDR3: CSVSGLKYNEQFF
D: TRBD2; size: NA; V: TRBV28; J: TRBJ2-2; DNA: TGTGCCAGCAGGCCCTTGCGGACTAGCGGGAGGGCCCGGACCGGGGAGCTGTTTTTT; CDR3: CASRPLRTSGRARTGELFF
D: NA; size: many; V: TRBV5-4; J: TRBJ2-3; DNA: TGTGCCAGCAGCTTGCAGACTGCCACAGATACGCAGTATTTT; CDR3: CASSLQTATDTQYF
D: NA; size: few; V: TRBV7-2; J: TRBJ1-1; DNA: TGTGCCAGCAGCTTAGCTAAAAGCTCTGAAGCTTTCTTT; CDR3: CASSLAKSSEAFF
D: TRBD1; size: NA; V: TRBV12-3/TRBV12-4; J: TRBJ2-7; DNA: TGTGCCAGCAGTTTTGACAGGGTCTACGAGCAGTACTTC; CDR3: CASSFDRVYEQYF
D: TRBD2; size: few; V: TRBV10-2; J: TRBJ2-1; DNA: TGCGCCAGCAGTGAGGGGGGACTAGCGGCCACCCGGGAGCAGTTCTTC; CDR3: CASSEGGLAATREQFF
D: TRBD2; size: NA; V: TRBV20-1; J: TRBJ2-1; DNA: TGCAGTGCTAGAAAAGCGGGAGGGCGCAATGAGCAGTTCTTC; CDR3: CSARKAGGRNEQFF
D: TRBD1; size: NA; V: TRBV9; J: TRBJ2-7; DNA: TGTGCCAGCAGCCCGGGACAGGACTCCTACGAGCAGTACTTC; CDR3: CASSPGQDSYEQYF
D: NA; size: many; V: TRBV20-1; J: TRBJ2-2; DNA: TGCAGTGTCCCGGGGCGAAAAACCGGGGAGCTGTTTTTT; CDR3: CSVPGRKTGELFF
D: NA; size: NA; V: TRBV29-1; J: TRBJ2-5; DNA: TGCAGCGTCTCACAGGGTGTAGAGACCCAGTACTTC; CDR3: CSVSQGVETQYF
D: TRBD2; size: many; V: TRBV12-3/TRBV12-4; J: TRBJ2-2; DNA: TGTGCCAGCAGTTTCCCGCGTTTTGGACTAGCGGGCCCAAACGCGAACACCGGGGAGCTGTTTTTT; CDR3: CASSFPRFGLAGPNANTGELFF